The table lists the clone carrying this TCR beta chain with a few counts. Antigen unknown. These data come from a study of early T cells in non-severe SARS-CoV-2 infection. Study information: Bulk RNA isolated from unsorted whole blood underwent sequencing; chains were not paired.

Individual cDNA molecules each received unique molecular identifiers attached to them. TCRdb called the 5' RACE reads again in MiXCR, with one record for every CDR3 protein. The sample records more than 80,000 distinct CDR3 sequences, roughly 15% being singletons. Germline V gene sequence: CDR1 SNHLY, CDR2 FYNNEI. This CDR3 spans 16 amino acids. V lost 6 bases, J lost 10 bases, and 25 bases lay in between. Study-wide findings and caveats: The VDJdb matching leaned toward anti-spike CD8 responses and overlooked private and CD4 specificities.

This chain joins TRBV2 and TRBJ2-1, with D perhaps TRBD2 (6 bases). Sample: whole blood. The sequence came from an adult who was a healthcare worker with PCR-confirmed SARS-CoV-2 infection or an uninfected control (not recorded which). The CDR3 region has the DNA TGTGCCAGCAGCCGTTACAGACTAGAAGTGATAGGGGAGCAGTTCTTC. This gives the protein CASSRYRLEVIGEQFF.